The rows below give T cell receptor beta chains drawn from one sample of a study of molecular identifiers for immune sequencing clone quantification. One entry per CDR3 protein results from TCRdb running MiXCR on the PCR reads. Among about 320,000 distinct CDR3 sequences listed, 20% to 25% were seen once. The specimen sequenced was naive CD8+ T cells from blood, with Jurkat cell RNA spiked in. The receptors were gathered from a human donor in good health. Some libraries in this study had Jurkat cell RNA spiked in. The CDR3 runs from the conserved cysteine through the conserved F or W. D genes are given only for firm matches. Some rows have no size entry. The others give once, few or many, or a class for an expanded clone.

D gene,V gene,clone size,J gene,CDR3 protein,CDR3 DNA
NA,TRBV7-9,many,TRBJ1-5,CASSLGAGSAQPQHF,TGTGCCAGCAGCTTAGGGGCCGGGTCTGCTCAGCCCCAGCATTTT
TRBD1,TRBV4-3,NA,TRBJ2-7,CASSQVGTGFDEQYF,TGCGCCAGCAGCCAAGTTGGGACAGGGTTCGACGAGCAGTACTTC
NA,TRBV9,many,TRBJ2-5,CASSAGAGKETQYF,TGTGCCAGCAGCGCAGGGGCCGGCAAAGAGACCCAGTACTTC
NA,TRBV19,NA,TRBJ2-2,CASRNRDTGPTGELFF,TGTGCCAGTAGGAACCGGGACACAGGCCCGACCGGGGAGCTGTTTTTT
NA,TRBV9,many,TRBJ2-7,CASSVGSGPAYEQYF,TGTGCCAGCAGCGTAGGGAGCGGGCCCGCCTACGAGCAGTACTTC
NA,TRBV7-3,many,TRBJ1-2,CASSEGGDGYTF,TGTGCCAGCAGCGAAGGGGGAGATGGCTACACCTTC
NA,TRBV6-6,many,TRBJ2-5,CASSSSPQETQYF,TGTGCCAGCAGCAGTTCACCTCAAGAGACCCAGTACTTC
TRBD1,TRBV28,few,TRBJ2-7,CASSDRATSYEQYF,TGTGCCAGCAGTGACAGGGCCACCTCCTACGAGCAGTACTTC
NA,TRBV2,many,TRBJ1-1,CASSEGNLNTEAFF,TGTGCCAGCAGTGAAGGAAACCTGAACACTGAAGCTTTCTTT
TRBD2,TRBV7-9,few,TRBJ2-7,CASSRGGGRATSYEQYF,TGTGCCAGCAGCCGAGGCGGCGGGAGGGCCACATCCTACGAGCAGTACTTC